One and the same sample provided the 29 T cell receptor beta chains below, sequenced in a study of CD8+CD57+ T cells in acquired aplastic anemia. Genomic DNA templated the TCR beta VDJ and CDR3 profiling. TCRdb reprocessed the reads with MiXCR, giving one entry per CDR3 protein. Of some 120,000 distinct CDR3 sequences in the sample, around 48% were seen once. Sample: sorted CD4+, CD8+, or CD8+CD57+ T cells (not recorded which) from PBMCs. The origin of the receptors is a human donor in good health, serving as a control.

The chain carries TRBV18 and TRBJ1-2; 9 nucleotides match TRBD1. This CDR3 has 14 residues. V lost 7 bases to trimming and J lost 4 bases; unmatched junction nucleotides: 7. Germline loops: CDR1 KGHSH, CDR2 LQKENI. CDR3 bases: TGTGCCAGCTTGCAGGGACAGGGAACCTATGGCTACACCTTC. This translates into CASLQGQGTYGYTF. The variable domain in full, completed from reference TRBV18 and TRBJ1-2, reads NAGVMQNPRHLVRRRGQEARLRCSPMKGHSHVYWYRQLPEEGLKFMVYLQKENIIDESGMPKERFSAEFPKEGPSILRIQQVVRGDSAAYFCASLQGQGTYGYTFGSGTRLTVV.

Many counts were recorded for this clonotype. The genes are TRBV7-6 and TRBJ1-6; D gene unclear. This CDR3 is built from 14 residues. The V end lost 5 bases, the J end lost 6 bases, and 11 bases lay between the germline ends. Germline V gene lookup returns CDR1 SGHVS and CDR2 FNYEAQ. In DNA, the CDR3 is TGTGCCAGCAGCCCACAGTTCGGTAATTCACCCCTCCACTTT. It yields the protein CASSPQFGNSPLHF.

This clonotype appeared many times. The chain joins TRBV7-3 to TRBJ2-7, with 8 bases lining up with TRBD1. The V gene end was trimmed by 2 bases and the J gene end by 3 bases; junction bases not matched to a gene: 0. CDR1 is SGHTA, CDR2 FQGTGA, per germline. The CDR3 runs to 13 residues. As DNA, the CDR3 is TGTGCCAGCAGCTTAGACAGGGGCTACGAGCAGTACTTC. Its protein product is CASSLDRGYEQYF.

This chain uses TRBV2 with TRBJ2-2, with 7 bases fitting TRBD2. Germline CDR1 is SNHLY and CDR2 is FYNNEI. The CDR3 covers 12 residues. Germline trimming cut 5 bases from V and 7 bases from J; bases unmatched to any gene: 1. The CDR3 sequence: CASSWGGGELFF. As DNA, the CDR3 is TGTGCCAGCAGTTGGGGGGGCGGGGAGCTGTTTTTT. The full variable domain, with the rest looked up from reference TRBV2 and TRBJ2-2, is EPEVTQTPSHQVTQMGQEVILRCVPISNHLYFYWYRQILGQKVEFLVSFYNNEISEKSEIFDDQFSVERPDGSNFTLKIRSTKLEDSAMYFCASSWGGGELFFGEGSRLTVL.

The chain links TRBV9 to TRBJ2-2; D is unclear. The V end lost 4 bases, the J end lost 6 bases, and 7 bases lay between the germline ends. Germline CDR1 is SGDLS and CDR2 is YYNGEE. The length of the CDR3 is 12 residues. The CDR3 DNA reads TGTGCCAGCAGCCAACGGCCCGGGGAGCTGTTTTTT. It codes for CASSQRPGELFF. The full variable domain, completed using reference TRBV9 and TRBJ2-2, is DSGVTQTPKHLITATGQRVTLRCSPRSGDLSVYWYQQSLDQGLQFLIQYYNGEERAKGNILERFSAQQFPDLHSELNLSSLELGDSALYFCASSQRPGELFFGEGSRLTVL.

This clonotype came up many times. The rearrangement uses TRBV6-1 and TRBJ2-5; 7 positions agree with TRBD1. V trimming: 5 bases; J trimming: 2 bases; junction bases outside the gene matches: 5. The germline CDR1 and CDR2 sequences are MNHNS and SASEGT. There are 14 residues in the CDR3. CDR3 region: CASSRDSRQETQYF. The CDR3 DNA reads TGTGCCAGCAGTCGGGACAGCCGACAAGAGACCCAGTACTTC.

V and J are TRBV10-3 and TRBJ1-2; possibly TRBD1 for D (6 bases). The CDR3 length is 13 residues. V lost 10 bases to trimming and J lost 4 bases, with 16 bases between them. Germline V lookup: CDR1 ENHRY, CDR2 SYGVKD. CDR3 bases: TGTGCCACCCGAAGCCAGGGGCCCTATGGCTACACCTTC. Translating it yields CATRSQGPYGYTF.

The chain combines TRBV24-1 with TRBJ1-5; tentative D call: TRBD1 (6 bases). There are 13 residues in the CDR3. Germline V gives CDR1 KGHDR, CDR2 SFDVKD. V shed 4 bases and J shed 11 bases, with 14 bases lying between them. For the CDR3, the DNA is TGTGCCACCAGTGACACCGGACAGTACACCCAGCATTTT. Amino acid sequence: CATSDTGQYTQHF.

The V gene is TRBV15, the J gene TRBJ2-6, with TRBD1 matching 9 bases. Germline loops: CDR1 LNHNV, CDR2 YYDKDF (reference sequence). CDR3 length: 16 amino acids. V gave up 7 bases and J gave up 0 bases; unmatched junction bases: 4. The CDR3 region has the DNA TGTGCCACCAAAGACAGGGGGTTCTCTGGGGCCAACGTCCTGACTTTC. It codes for CATKDRGFSGANVLTF.

The chain combines TRBV29-1 with TRBJ2-3; 10 nucleotides agree with TRBD2. This CDR3 has 14 amino acids. Trimming took 4 bases from V and 3 from J; bases not matched to a gene: 4. The V gene's germline CDR1 is SQVTM and CDR2 ANQGSEA. The CDR3 DNA reads as TGCAGCGTTGTTTTAGCGGGAGGAACAGATACGCAGTATTTT. It is translated as CSVVLAGGTDTQYF.

This clonotype showed up just a few times. This rearrangement joins TRBV29-1 to TRBJ2-7, with 11 bases identical to TRBD1. CDR1 and CDR2 from the germline V gene are SQVTM and ANQGSEA. J was trimmed by 4 bases and V by 3 bases; bases with no gene match: 5. The CDR3 has 14 residues. In nucleotides, the CDR3 is TGCAGCGTTGACCCGGGACAGGGGGTATACGAGCAGTACTTC. This codes for CSVDPGQGVYEQYF.

This clonotype has at least ten counts. The chain links TRBV7-9 to TRBJ1-1; D ambiguous. CDR1 is SEHNR, CDR2 FQNEAQ, per germline (reference sequence). V shed 3 bases and J shed 5 bases, with 7 bases lying between them. The CDR3 has 12 amino acids. CDR3 in DNA: TGTGCCAGCAGCTTTGGGAGGACTGAAGCTTTCTTT. Translated: CASSFGRTEAFF.

V and J are TRBV4-1 and TRBJ1-1; D is unresolved. Germline V lookup: CDR1 MGHRA, CDR2 YSYEKL. The CDR3 totals 14 residues. Trimming pared 0 bases from V and 5 bases from J, leaving 10 bases between. The chain's CDR3 is CASSQDLGGTEAFF. CDR3 sequence (DNA): TGCGCCAGCAGCCAAGATCTGGGAGGGACTGAAGCTTTCTTT.

The genes are TRBV7-8 and TRBJ1-6; maybe TRBD1 (5 bases). The CDR3 consists of 14 residues. Germline V gene lookup returns CDR1 SGHVS and CDR2 FQNEAQ. V lost 5 bases to trimming and J lost 7 bases, with 12 bases between them. The CDR3: CASSQRTSNSPLHF. The CDR3, as DNA: TGTGCCAGCAGCCAACGGACATCGAATTCACCCCTCCACTTT.

The chain carries TRBV10-3 and TRBJ2-1; the match to TRBD2 covers 8 bases. CDR1 and CDR2 from the germline V gene are ENHRY and SYGVKD. V lost 10 bases and J lost 2; bases outside the gene matches: 10. CDR3 length: 15 amino acids. CDR3 loop: CASGNGGGPYNEQFF. The CDR3 DNA is TGTGCCAGCGGGAATGGCGGGGGGCCCTACAATGAGCAGTTCTTC.

The chain is built from TRBV29-1 and TRBJ2-7; TRBD1 matches 7 bases. The CDR3 runs to 12 residues. The germline V gene has CDR1 SQVTM and CDR2 ANQGSEA. Unmatched junction bases numbered 5, after V lost 5 bases and J lost 4 bases. The CDR3 sequence: CSVRQGGYEQYF. The CDR3 DNA is TGCAGCGTTCGACAGGGTGGGTACGAGCAGTACTTC.

The V and J genes are TRBV18 and TRBJ2-1, with TRBD2 matching over 13 bases. V lost 3 bases to trimming and J lost 7 bases; unmatched junction nucleotides: 3. Germline V gene data show CDR1 as KGHSH and CDR2 as LQKENI. The CDR3 runs 15 residues. The CDR3 loop is CASSPRLAGGNEQFF. The CDR3 nucleotides read TGTGCCAGCTCACCGAGACTAGCGGGGGGAAATGAGCAGTTCTTC.

This clonotype has a count of ten or more. The gene calls are TRBV20-1 and TRBJ2-3, with D possibly TRBD2 on 6 matching bases. The ends were cut back, 3 bases at V and 2 bases at J, with 24 bases in the middle. Germline CDR1 DFQATT, CDR2 SNEGSKA (reference sequence). The CDR3 is made up of 18 amino acids. The CDR3 here is CSASGGLGKAGHTDTQYF. The CDR3 DNA sequence: TGCAGTGCTAGCGGTGGACTCGGGAAAGCGGGCCACACAGATACGCAGTATTTT.

This clonotype has at least ten counts. The chain recombines TRBV6-1 with TRBJ1-5, with D uncertain. Germline values: CDR1 MNHNS, CDR2 SASEGT. The CDR3 extends over 13 amino acids. V gave up 6 bases and J gave up 0 bases, with 6 bases separating them. CDR3 amino acids: CASRENSNQPQHF. The CDR3 coding sequence is TGTGCCAGCAGGGAAAATAGCAATCAGCCCCAGCATTTT.

There are many counts of this clonotype. This chain connects TRBV30 to TRBJ2-7, with 7 bases lining up with TRBD2. CDR1 and CDR2 (germline): GTSNPN, SVGIG (reference sequence). The CDR3 is 12 amino acids. The ends lost 7 bases at V and 3 bases at J; junction bases unmatched: 6. CDR3 amino acids: CAYQTGGYEQYF. CDR3 DNA sequence: TGTGCCTATCAAACGGGGGGCTACGAGCAGTACTTC.

The table lists this clonotype with many counts. The chain uses TRBV10-1 and TRBJ2-3; maybe TRBD1 (5 bases). Per the germline V gene, CDR1 is WNHNN and CDR2 is SYGVQD (reference sequence). The CDR3 loop spans 13 amino acids. V was shortened by 0 bases and J by 4 bases, with 5 bases between the two germline ends. The chain's CDR3 is CASSESGADTQYF. CDR3 bases: TGCGCCAGCAGTGAGTCAGGGGCAGATACGCAGTATTTT.

J is TRBJ2-7 and V is TRBV10-3, with D uncertain. The germline V gene encodes CDR1 ENHRY and CDR2 SYGVKD. V was pared by 4 bases and J by 3 bases, with 10 bases between. The CDR3 contains 13 residues. The CDR3 reads CAISALDGYEQYF. DNA of the CDR3: TGTGCCATCAGTGCACTGGACGGCTACGAGCAGTACTTC.

The sample holds a few counts of this clonotype. The rearrangement joins TRBV15 to TRBJ2-7; D unresolved. CDR1 is LNHNV and CDR2 is YYDKDF in the germline V gene (reference sequence). This CDR3 spans 13 amino acids. The V end lost 0 bases, the J end lost 3 bases, and 6 bases lay between the germline ends. CDR3 sequence reads: CATSRDLHYEQYF. Written as DNA, the CDR3 is TGTGCCACCAGCAGAGATCTACACTACGAGCAGTACTTC.

The sample holds many counts of this clonotype. This chain joins TRBV7-2 and TRBJ1-4; a possible D gene is TRBD1 (5 bases). Germline assignment: CDR1 SGHTA and CDR2 FQGNSA. Trimming stripped 5 bases from V and 2 bases from J, with 9 bases between. CDR3 length: 14 amino acids. The CDR3 loop is CASSTRQTNEKLFF. CDR3 DNA: TGTGCCAGCAGCACGCGACAGACTAATGAAAAACTGTTTTTT.

This clonotype was observed many times. The chain carries TRBV3-1 and TRBJ2-7; D is perhaps TRBD1 (5 bases). The CDR3 has 16 amino acids. Per the germline V gene, CDR1 is LGHDT and CDR2 is YNNKEL (reference sequence). V was pared by 3 bases and J by 0 bases, with 15 bases between. CDR3 residues: CASSHGANGFSYEQYF. DNA for the CDR3: TGTGCCAGCAGCCATGGGGCCAACGGGTTCTCCTACGAGCAGTACTTC.

This clonotype was seen a few times. J is TRBJ2-5 and V is TRBV19; weak D call: TRBD2 (6 bases). CDR1 LNHDA and CDR2 SQIVND come from the germline V gene (reference sequence). The CDR3 is 13 amino acids. V was cut by 3 bases and J by 4 bases, with 9 bases left in between. CDR3 DNA sequence: TGTGCCAGTAGTATTATGGGGGGAGAGACCCAGTACTTC. This encodes CASSIMGGETQYF.

V is TRBV25-1 and J is TRBJ1-2; 8 bases align to TRBD1. Germline CDR1 reads MGHDK; CDR2 reads SYGVNS. CDR3 length: 16 amino acids. V shed 5 bases and J 6 bases; nucleotides not matched to a gene: 14. The CDR3 is CASSRTSQGAAHGYTF. The CDR3 bases are TGTGCCAGCAGTCGGACCTCCCAGGGGGCGGCTCATGGCTACACCTTC.

As to this clonotype: One junction end does not reproduce the germline sequence, and a read error may be involved. The chain recombines TRBV5-4 with TRBJ2-2; 8 bases fit TRBD1. The CDR3 sequence is 14 residues long. Germline CDR1 and CDR2: SGHNT and YYREEE (reference sequence). The CDR3 sequence is CAGSWGQEEGELFF. CDR3 bases: TGTGCCGGCAGCTGGGGACAGGAGGAAGGGGAGCTGTTTTTT.

Worth noting for this clonotype: A much larger clone lies one base from this, so it may be a read error. Without the conserved terminal phenylalanine or tryptophan, this CDR3 likely stems from a read error. The rearrangement links TRBV13 to TRBJ2-7, with TRBD2 matching over 11 bases. The J call is doubtful: the DNA matches TRBJ2-1 better. The CDR3 extends over 17 amino acids. The germline V gene encodes CDR1 PRHDT and CDR2 FYEKMQ (reference sequence). The CDR3 region has the DNA TGTGCCAGCAGCTGGAACGTAGCGGGGGGGCGTGGCAATGAGCAGTTCCTC. Protein product: CASSWNVAGGRGNEQFL.